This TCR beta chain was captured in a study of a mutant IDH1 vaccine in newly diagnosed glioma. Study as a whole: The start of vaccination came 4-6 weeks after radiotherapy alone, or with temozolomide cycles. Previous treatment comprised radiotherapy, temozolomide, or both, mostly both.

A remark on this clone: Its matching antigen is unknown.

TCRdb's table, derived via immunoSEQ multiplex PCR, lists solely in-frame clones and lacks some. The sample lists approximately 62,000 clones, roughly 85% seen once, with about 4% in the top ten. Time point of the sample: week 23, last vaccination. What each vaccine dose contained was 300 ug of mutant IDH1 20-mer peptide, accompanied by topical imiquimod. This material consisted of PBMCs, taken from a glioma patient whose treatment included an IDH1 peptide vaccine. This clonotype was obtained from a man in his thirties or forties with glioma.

CDR3 residues: CATSTSRQPQHF. In DNA form, the CDR3 reads TGTGCCACCAGCACATCGAGGCAGCCCCAGCATTTT. This chain joins TRBV15 and TRBJ1-5, with D unclear. The CDR3 extends over 12 amino acids. The V and J ends lost 4 bases and 7 bases respectively, with 8 bases between them. Germline CDR1 reads LNHNV; CDR2 reads YYDKDF (reference sequence).